The rows below give T cell receptor beta chains drawn from one sample of a study of shared clonotypes between healthy human individuals. Libraries were prepared by immunoSEQ multiplex PCR; TCRdb keeps only in-frame clonotypes and omits some of them. The sample yields about 2 million clones, about 95% seen once. The specimen was naive CD8+ T cells sorted from blood. These receptors all come from a man aged 18 to 30 in good health. The CDR3 runs from the conserved cysteine through the conserved F or W. D genes are given only for firm matches. Some rows mark clone size as missing; the rest say once, few, many or name a class of expanded clone.

size	V	J	D	DNA	CDR3
-	TRBV4-3	TRBJ2-2	-	TGCGCCAGCAGCCAAGAGCGGGGATCCACCGGGGAGCTGTTTTTT	CASSQERGSTGELFF
-	TRBV27	TRBJ1-6	-	TGTGCCAGCAGTTTCGCCCCCAGACAGGTTAATTCACCCCTCCACTTT	CASSFAPRQVNSPLHF
once	TRBV7-9	TRBJ2-3	-	TGTGCCAGCAGCGGGGCGGGGACTTTTGACACAGATACGCAGTATTTT	CASSGAGTFDTDTQYF
-	TRBV5-4	TRBJ1-1	TRBD1	TGTGCCAGCAGCTTATCCGGGACAGGGATACCCAGTGAAGCTTTCTTT	CASSLSGTGIPSEAFF
-	TRBV2	TRBJ1-2	TRBD1	TGTGCCAGCAGTGATGGGGACAGGGGAAACTATGGCTACACCTTC	CASSDGDRGNYGYTF
-	TRBV10-1	TRBJ1-1	-	TGCGCCAGCAGTGAGCGGGAGGGCCCTATGAACACTGAAGCTTTCTTT	CASSEREGPMNTEAFF
-	TRBV6-5	TRBJ1-1	TRBD1	TGTGCCAGCAGCCCCGGGACAGGGGTCCCTGAAGCTTTCTTT	CASSPGTGVPEAFF
-	TRBV4-1	TRBJ1-5	-	TGCGCCAGCAGCCAAGTATTCGACACCTCGGGTCAGCCCCAGCATTTT	CASSQVFDTSGQPQHF
-	TRBV10-1	TRBJ2-3	TRBD2	TGCGCCAGCAGCCGTTCCCCTAGCGGGAGTTCGGATGATACGCAGTATTTT	CASSRSPSGSSDDTQYF
-	TRBV4-1	TRBJ2-5	TRBD2	TGCGCCAGCAGCCAAAGGTCTAGCGGGAAAGAGACCCAGTACTTC	CASSQRSSGKETQYF
-	TRBV5-1	TRBJ1-1	TRBD1	TGCGCCAGCAGCTGGGGCGACAGGGGGTACACTGAAGCTTTCTTT	CASSWGDRGYTEAFF
-	TRBV10-3	TRBJ2-1	TRBD1	TGTGCCATCAGTGAAAGGGAAGACAGGGGCAATGAGCAGTTCTTC	CAISEREDRGNEQFF
-	TRBV29-1	TRBJ2-7	-	TGCAGCGTTGAAGTCGGGATCGAGCAGTACTTC	CSVEVGIEQYF
-	TRBV7-9	TRBJ1-1	-	TGTGCCAGCAGCCCCCCTCCGATGAACACTGAAGCTTTCTTT	CASSPPPMNTEAFF
-	TRBV2	TRBJ2-5	TRBD2	TGTGCCAGCAGATCCGGATTAGCGGGAGGTTCTGAGACCCAGTACTTC	CASRSGLAGGSETQYF
-	TRBV11-2	TRBJ2-7	-	TGTGCCAGCAGCTTCGGGATCCACGAGCAGTACTTC	CASSFGIHEQYF
-	TRBV9	TRBJ2-7	-	TGTGCCAGCAGCGCGGGGGAGGGACAAACCTACGAGCAGTACTTC	CASSAGEGQTYEQYF
once	TRBV4-3	TRBJ1-2	-	TGCGCCAGCAGCCAAGTCCAATGGGATGGCTACACCTTC	CASSQVQWDGYTF
-	TRBV11-2	TRBJ2-7	-	TGTGCCAGCAGCTTGCTTCTAAACGAGCAGTACTTC	CASSLLLNEQYF
once	TRBV4-1	TRBJ2-1	TRBD2	TGCGCCAGCAGGCAAGCCCCGAGACTAGCGGCCGACAATGAGCAGTTCTTC	CASRQAPRLAADNEQFF
-	TRBV7-9	TRBJ1-5	-	TGTGCCAGCAGCTTAAACGGGCAGCCCCAGCATTTT	CASSLNGQPQHF
once	TRBV13	TRBJ2-2	-	TGTGCCAGCAGCTTAGGGTACCCCGCTTCCGGGGAGCTGTTTTTT	CASSLGYPASGELFF
-	TRBV27	TRBJ1-2	-	TGTGCCAGCAGTTTTCGGCCATGGGATGGCTACACCTTC	CASSFRPWDGYTF
-	TRBV4-3	TRBJ2-3	TRBD2	TGCGCCAGCAGCCAAGATTGGCTAGCGGGGCCCATTACGCAGTATTTT	CASSQDWLAGPITQYF